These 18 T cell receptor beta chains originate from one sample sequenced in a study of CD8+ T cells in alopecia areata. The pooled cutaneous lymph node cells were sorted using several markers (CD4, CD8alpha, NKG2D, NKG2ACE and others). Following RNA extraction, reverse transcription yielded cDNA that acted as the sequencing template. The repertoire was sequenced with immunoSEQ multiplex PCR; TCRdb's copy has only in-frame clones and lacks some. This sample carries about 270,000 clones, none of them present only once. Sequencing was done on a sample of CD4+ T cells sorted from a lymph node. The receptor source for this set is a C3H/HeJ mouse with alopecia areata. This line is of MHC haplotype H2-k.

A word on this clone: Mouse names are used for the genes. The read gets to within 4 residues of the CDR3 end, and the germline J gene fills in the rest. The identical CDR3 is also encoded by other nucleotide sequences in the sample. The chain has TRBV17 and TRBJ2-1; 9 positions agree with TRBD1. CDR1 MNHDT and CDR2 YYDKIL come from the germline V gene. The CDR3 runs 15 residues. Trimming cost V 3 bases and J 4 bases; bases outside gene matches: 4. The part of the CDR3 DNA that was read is TGTGCTAGCAGTAGGGCCGGGACAGGGTATGCT. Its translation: CASSRAGTGYA. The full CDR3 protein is CASSRAGTGYAEQFF.

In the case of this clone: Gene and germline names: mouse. CDR3 sequence reads: CASSPDWGDTQYF. The covered CDR3 bases are TGTGCCAGCAGCCCGGACTGGGGAGAC. The chain combines TRBV5 with TRBJ2-5; 9 nucleotides agree with TRBD2. The read terminates 4 residues ahead of where the CDR3 ends, so the germline J gene completes it. The CDR3 has 13 residues. Germline loops: CDR1 LGHNA, CDR2 YNLKQL (reference sequence).

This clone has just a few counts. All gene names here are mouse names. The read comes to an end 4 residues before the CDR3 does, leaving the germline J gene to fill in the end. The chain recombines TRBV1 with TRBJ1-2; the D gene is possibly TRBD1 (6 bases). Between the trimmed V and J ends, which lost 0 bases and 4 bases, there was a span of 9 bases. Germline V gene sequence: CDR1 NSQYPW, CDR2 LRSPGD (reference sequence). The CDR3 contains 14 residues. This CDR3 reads CTCSADRGPSDYTF. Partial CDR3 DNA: TGCACCTGCAGTGCAGACAGGGGCCCCTCC.

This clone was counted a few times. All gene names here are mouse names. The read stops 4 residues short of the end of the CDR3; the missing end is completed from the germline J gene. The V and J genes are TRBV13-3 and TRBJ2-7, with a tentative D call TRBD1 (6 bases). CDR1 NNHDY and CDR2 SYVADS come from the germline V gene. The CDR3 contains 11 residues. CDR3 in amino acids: CASSHRDEQYF. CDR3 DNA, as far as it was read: TGTGCCAGCAGCCACAGGGAT.

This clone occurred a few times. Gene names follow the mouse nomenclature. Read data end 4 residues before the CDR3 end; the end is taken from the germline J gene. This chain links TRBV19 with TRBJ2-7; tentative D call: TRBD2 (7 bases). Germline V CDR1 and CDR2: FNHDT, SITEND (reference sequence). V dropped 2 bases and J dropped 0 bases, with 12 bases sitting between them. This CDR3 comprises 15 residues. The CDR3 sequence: CASSMLGGASYEQYF. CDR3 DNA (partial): TGTGCCAGCAGTATGTTGGGGGGCGCCTCCTAT.

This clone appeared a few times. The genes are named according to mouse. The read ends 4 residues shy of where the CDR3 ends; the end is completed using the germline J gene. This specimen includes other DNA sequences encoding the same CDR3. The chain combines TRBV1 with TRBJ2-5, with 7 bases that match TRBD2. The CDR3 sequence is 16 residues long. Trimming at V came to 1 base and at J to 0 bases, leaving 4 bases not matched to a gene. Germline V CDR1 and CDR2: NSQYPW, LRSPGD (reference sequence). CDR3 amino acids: CTCSAGLGDNQDTQYF. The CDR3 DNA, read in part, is TGCACCTGCAGTGCAGGTCTGGGGGATAACCAAGAC.

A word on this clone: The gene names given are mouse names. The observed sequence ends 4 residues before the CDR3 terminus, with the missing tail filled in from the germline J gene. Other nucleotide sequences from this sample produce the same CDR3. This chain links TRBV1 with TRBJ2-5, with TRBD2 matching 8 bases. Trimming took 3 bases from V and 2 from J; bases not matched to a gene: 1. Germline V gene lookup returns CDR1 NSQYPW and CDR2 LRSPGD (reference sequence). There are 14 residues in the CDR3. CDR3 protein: CTCSATGGQDTQYF. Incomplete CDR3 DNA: TGCACCTGCAGTGCCACTGGGGGCCAAGAC.

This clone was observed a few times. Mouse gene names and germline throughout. CDR3 DNA, as far as it was read: TGTGCCAGCAGCCACCTGGGGGATAGTGCAGAA. Translation: CASSHLGDSAE. The full CDR3 reads CASSHLGDSAETLYF. This chain joins TRBV5 and TRBJ2-3, with 7 bases fitting TRBD2. The read falls 4 residues short of the CDR3 end, and the missing part is taken from the germline J gene. V shed 3 bases, J shed 0 bases, and the junction held 3 bases outside the gene matches. This CDR3 is built from 15 residues. Per germline, CDR1 LGHNA and CDR2 YNLKQL (reference sequence).

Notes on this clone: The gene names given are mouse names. The CDR3 bases that were read are TGTGCCAGCGGGCTAGGGGGGCCTAGTGCAGAA. The encoded protein is CASGLGGPSAE. The whole CDR3 protein reads CASGLGGPSAETLYF. V gene TRBV13-2 combines with J gene TRBJ2-3, with D tentatively TRBD2 (7 bases). The CDR3 end lies 4 residues beyond the end of the read and is filled in from the germline J gene. CDR1 and CDR2 (germline): NNHNN, SYGAGS (reference sequence). V lost 5 bases and J lost 0, with 13 bases in between. CDR3 length equals 15 residues.

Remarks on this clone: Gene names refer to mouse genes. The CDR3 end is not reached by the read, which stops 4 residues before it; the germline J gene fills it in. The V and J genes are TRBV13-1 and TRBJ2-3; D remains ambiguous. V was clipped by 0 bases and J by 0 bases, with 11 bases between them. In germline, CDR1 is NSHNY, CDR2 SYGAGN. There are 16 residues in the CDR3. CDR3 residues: CASSDAGQPSAETLYF. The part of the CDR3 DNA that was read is TGTGCCAGCAGTGATGCAGGTCAACCTAGTGCAGAA.

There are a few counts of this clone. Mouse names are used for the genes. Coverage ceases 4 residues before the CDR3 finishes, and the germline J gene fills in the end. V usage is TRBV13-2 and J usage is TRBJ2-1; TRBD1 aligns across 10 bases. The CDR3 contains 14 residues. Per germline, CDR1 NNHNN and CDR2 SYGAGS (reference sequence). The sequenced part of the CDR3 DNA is TGTGCCAGCGGTGGGGGACAGGGGCGAGCT. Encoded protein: CASGGGQGRA. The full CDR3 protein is CASGGGQGRAEQFF.

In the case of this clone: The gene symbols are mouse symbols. The DNA read from the CDR3 is TGTGCCAGCAGACGCCGGGACAGGGGATCCTAT. It codes for CASRRRDRGSY. The entire CDR3 is CASRRRDRGSYEQYF. This chain connects TRBV19 to TRBJ2-7; 10 bases align to TRBD1. The CDR3 end falls 4 residues outside the read, so it is completed with the germline J gene. V gave up 5 bases and J gave up 1 base; unmatched junction bases: 6. Germline loops: CDR1 FNHDT, CDR2 SITEND (reference sequence). CDR3 length: 15 amino acids.

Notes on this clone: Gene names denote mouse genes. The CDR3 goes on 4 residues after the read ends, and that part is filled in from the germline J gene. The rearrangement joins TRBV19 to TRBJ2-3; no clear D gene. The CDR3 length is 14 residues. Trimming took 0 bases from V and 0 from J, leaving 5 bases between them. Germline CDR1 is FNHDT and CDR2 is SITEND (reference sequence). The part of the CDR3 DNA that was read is TGTGCCAGCAGTATAGGGTCTAGTGCAGAA. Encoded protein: CASSIGSSAE. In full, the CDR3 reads CASSIGSSAETLYF.

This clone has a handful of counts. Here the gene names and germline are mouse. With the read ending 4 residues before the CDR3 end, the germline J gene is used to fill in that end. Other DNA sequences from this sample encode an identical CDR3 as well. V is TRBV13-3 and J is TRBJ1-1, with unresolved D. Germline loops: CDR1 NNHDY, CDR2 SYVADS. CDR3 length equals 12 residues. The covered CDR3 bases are TGTGCCAGCAGTGGGACTGGGGAA. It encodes CASSGTGE. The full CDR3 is CASSGTGEEVFF.

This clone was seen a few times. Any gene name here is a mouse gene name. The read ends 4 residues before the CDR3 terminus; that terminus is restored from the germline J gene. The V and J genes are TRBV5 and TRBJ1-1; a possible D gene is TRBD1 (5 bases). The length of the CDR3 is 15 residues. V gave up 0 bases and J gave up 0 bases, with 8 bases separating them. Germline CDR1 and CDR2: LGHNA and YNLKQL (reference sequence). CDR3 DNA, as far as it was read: TGTGCCAGCAGCCAAGAGTGGGGGGAGAACACA. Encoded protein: CASSQEWGENT. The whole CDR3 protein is CASSQEWGENTEVFF.

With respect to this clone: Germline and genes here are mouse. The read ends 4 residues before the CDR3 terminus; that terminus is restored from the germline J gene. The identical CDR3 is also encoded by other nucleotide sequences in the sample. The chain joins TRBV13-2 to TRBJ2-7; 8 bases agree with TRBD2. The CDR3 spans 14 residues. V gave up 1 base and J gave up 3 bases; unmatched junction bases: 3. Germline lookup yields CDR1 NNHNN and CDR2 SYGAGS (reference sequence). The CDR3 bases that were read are TGTGCCAGCGGTGATCCTGGGGGGCGCTAT. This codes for CASGDPGGRY. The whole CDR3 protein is CASGDPGGRYEQYF.

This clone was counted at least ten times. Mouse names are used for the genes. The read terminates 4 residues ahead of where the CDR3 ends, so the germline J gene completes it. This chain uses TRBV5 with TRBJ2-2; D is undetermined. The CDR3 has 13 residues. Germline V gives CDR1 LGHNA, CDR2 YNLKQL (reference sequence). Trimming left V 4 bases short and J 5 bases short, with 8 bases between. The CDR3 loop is CASSPDTTGQLYF. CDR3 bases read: TGTGCCAGCAGCCCCGACACAACCGGG.

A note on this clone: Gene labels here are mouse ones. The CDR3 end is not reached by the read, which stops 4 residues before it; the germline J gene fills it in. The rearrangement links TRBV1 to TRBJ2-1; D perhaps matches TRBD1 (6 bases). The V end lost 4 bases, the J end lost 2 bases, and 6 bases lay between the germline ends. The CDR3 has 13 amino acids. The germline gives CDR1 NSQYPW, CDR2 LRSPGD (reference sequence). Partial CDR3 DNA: TGCACCTGCAGTGGGACAGACTATGCT. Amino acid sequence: CTCSGTDYA. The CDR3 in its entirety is CTCSGTDYAEQFF.